The 21 T cell receptor beta chains reported below all come from one sample, sequenced in a study of CD8 T cells in ankylosing spondylitis. A single record per CDR3 protein comes from TCRdb applying MiXCR to the 5' RACE reads. The sample lists some 87,000 distinct CDR3 sequences; roughly 9.6% were seen once. The specimen was blood, either unsorted or a sorted T cell fraction (not recorded which). These receptor sequences come from a male donor with ankylosing spondylitis or in good health (not recorded which).

The V and J genes are TRBV20-1 and TRBJ1-5, with D perhaps TRBD1 (6 bases). Germline V gives CDR1 DFQATT, CDR2 SNEGSKA (reference sequence). The CDR3 loop spans 15 amino acids. V lost 3 bases and J 5 bases, leaving 17 bases between the germline ends. CDR3: CSASVPGHSDQPQHF. CDR3 sequence (DNA): TGCAGTGCTAGCGTCCCGGGACATTCGGATCAGCCCCAGCATTTT.

This clonotype was counted a few times. The chain has TRBV7-2 and TRBJ1-4, with 7 bases lining up with TRBD1. V trimming: 4 bases; J trimming: 0 bases; junction bases outside the gene matches: 5. The CDR3 extends over 16 amino acids. Germline V lookup: CDR1 SGHTA, CDR2 FQGNSA. This CDR3 is CASSSWGTATNEKLFF. DNA of the CDR3: TGTGCCAGCAGCTCGTGGGGGACAGCAACTAATGAAAAACTGTTTTTT.

In this sample, this clonotype turned up many times. This chain links TRBV5-1 with TRBJ2-1, with 10 bases that match TRBD2. The V gene end was trimmed by 2 bases and the J gene end by 4 bases; junction bases not matched to a gene: 3. The germline CDR1 and CDR2 sequences are SGHRS and YFSETQ. This CDR3 contains 15 residues. CDR3 nucleotide sequence: TGCGCCAGCAGCTTACTAGCGGGGAGTTACAATGAGCAGTTCTTC. Amino acid sequence: CASSLLAGSYNEQFF.

V usage is TRBV7-2 and J usage is TRBJ1-2; no clear D. The CDR3 consists of 12 residues. CDR1 is SGHTA, CDR2 FQGNSA, per germline. Trimming stripped 3 bases from V and 7 bases from J, with 9 bases between. The CDR3 DNA follows: TGTGCCAGCAGCTTTCAGTCGGGTGGCTACACCTTC. Its translation: CASSFQSGGYTF.

This clonotype was seen repeatedly, ten times or more. The chain employs TRBV6-2 or TRBV6-3 and TRBJ2-1, with 7 positions matching TRBD2. The germline V gene has CDR1 MNHEY and CDR2 SVGEGT. After removal of 0 bases from V and 2 bases from J, the junction contained 4 bases not matched to a gene. The CDR3 consists of 16 residues. The CDR3: CASSYSAGSPYNEQFF. CDR3 bases: TGTGCCAGCAGTTACTCAGCGGGGTCCCCCTACAATGAGCAGTTCTTC.

This clonotype was counted many times. V and J are TRBV21-1 and TRBJ1-2. TRBV21-1 is listed as a pseudogene. There are 15 residues in the CDR3. The CDR3 is CASSNVGRVCGGYTF. The CDR3, as DNA: TGTGCCAGCAGCAACGTCGGCAGGGTCTGTGGTGGCTACACCTTC.

The sample holds many counts of this clonotype. The chain joins TRBV20-1 to TRBJ2-6; D is possibly TRBD1 (6 bases). The length of the CDR3 is 15 residues. Germline CDR1 is DFQATT and CDR2 is SNEGSKA (reference sequence). V shed 5 bases and J shed 2 bases, with 13 bases lying between them. The DNA for the CDR3 is TGCAGTGCTCAACAGGGAAGTACTGGGGCCAACGTCCTGACTTTC. Translated: CSAQQGSTGANVLTF.

This clonotype occurred many times. V gene TRBV6-1 combines with J gene TRBJ1-1; possible D gene TRBD1, 5 bases. This CDR3 has 14 amino acids. V was trimmed by 6 bases and J by 5 bases, leaving 16 bases between them. Germline CDR1 MNHNS, CDR2 SASEGT. CDR3 nucleotides: TGTGCCAGCAGCCCCAAGTTCGGGGGGACTGAAGCTTTCTTT. It yields the protein CASSPKFGGTEAFF.

This clonotype was observed at least ten times. This CDR3 is CASSLFRGREETQYF. The CDR3 DNA follows: TGTGCCAGCAGTTTATTTAGGGGGCGGGAAGAGACCCAGTACTTC. The rearrangement links TRBV12-3 or TRBV12-4 to TRBJ2-5; 7 nucleotides agree with TRBD1. The J segment lost 3 bases and the V segment lost 2 bases, leaving 6 bases of the junction unmatched. This CDR3 comprises 15 residues.

Many counts were recorded for this clonotype. This chain uses TRBV28 with TRBJ2-3, with TRBD2 matching over 16 bases. V lost 5 bases, J lost 4 bases, and 12 bases stayed unmatched. Germline loops: CDR1 MDHEN, CDR2 SYDVKM. This CDR3 region has 19 residues. The CDR3 DNA reads as TGTGCCAGCAGTGGGGGGTTGGGACTAGCGGGGGGGCCTTCAGATACGCAGTATTTT. It yields the protein CASSGGLGLAGGPSDTQYF.

This clonotype was counted many times. The chain carries TRBV28 and TRBJ2-3; a weak D match, TRBD2 (5 bases). The CDR3 has 15 amino acids. Germline CDR1 MDHEN, CDR2 SYDVKM. Trimming left V 4 bases short and J 5 bases short, with 16 bases between. The CDR3 nucleotides are TGTGCCAGCAGTTCGCCGGACGGGAATGGAGATACGCAGTATTTT. As protein: CASSSPDGNGDTQYF.

The table lists this clonotype with many counts. V usage is TRBV5-1 and J usage is TRBJ2-1; D remains ambiguous. This CDR3 comprises 12 residues. The V gene's germline CDR1 is SGHRS and CDR2 YFSETQ. Trimming cost V 4 bases and J 9 bases, with 11 bases left between them. The DNA of the CDR3 is TGCGCCAGCAGCCGAACCTTGGTTGAGCAGTTCTTC. Its protein product is CASSRTLVEQFF. Using reference TRBV5-1 and TRBJ2-1 for the parts outside the CDR3, the full variable domain is KAGVTQTPRYLIKTRGQQVTLSCSPISGHRSVSWYQQTPGQGLQFLFEYFSETQRNKGNFPGRFSGRQFSNSRSEMNVSTLELGDSALYLCASSRTLVEQFFGPGTRLTVL.

This clonotype was counted only a few times. V and J are TRBV27 and TRBJ2-6; 7 bases agree with TRBD1. Trimming removed 5 bases from V and 1 base from J; junction bases left unmatched: 8. This CDR3 comprises 17 residues. Germline CDR1 reads MNHEY; CDR2 reads SMNVEV (reference sequence). The CDR3 spells CASSTIYRGSGANVLTF. CDR3 nucleotide sequence: TGTGCCAGCAGTACAATTTACAGGGGTTCTGGGGCCAACGTCCTGACTTTC.

This clonotype was picked up many times. The chain couples TRBV12-3 or TRBV12-4 to TRBJ2-7; TRBD2 matches 10 bases. The CDR3 runs to 15 residues. V was clipped by 1 base and J by 5 bases; unmatched bases: 5. The CDR3 protein is CASSLGSGGAHEQYF. CDR3 in DNA: TGTGCCAGCAGTTTAGGGAGCGGGGGGGCCCACGAGCAGTACTTC.

There are many counts of this clonotype. The chain employs TRBV20-1 and TRBJ2-1, with TRBD1 matching 7 bases. Germline CDR1 is DFQATT and CDR2 is SNEGSKA (reference sequence). The CDR3 loop spans 15 amino acids. Losses at the gene ends were 0 bases for V and 6 bases for J; bases not matched to a gene: 8. CDR3 region: CSARDDRETFNEQFF. The CDR3 coding sequence is TGCAGTGCTAGAGATGACAGGGAGACTTTCAATGAGCAGTTCTTC.

This clonotype showed up just a few times. The genes are TRBV7-9 and TRBJ2-7, with D possibly TRBD1 on 5 matching bases. The CDR3 loop spans 12 amino acids. CDR1 SEHNR and CDR2 FQNEAQ come from the germline V gene (reference sequence). V gave up 5 bases and J gave up 5 bases, with 10 bases separating them. In nucleotides, the CDR3 is TGTGCCAGCAGCGCGACAGCTAACGAGCAGTACTTC. Its translation is CASSATANEQYF. The full variable domain, in which reference TRBV7-9 and TRBJ2-7 provide the parts outside the CDR3, is DTGVSQNPRHKITKRGQNVTFRCDPISEHNRLYWYRQTLGQGPEFLTYFQNEAQLEKSRLLSDRFSAERPKGSFSTLEIQRTEQGDSAMYLCASSATANEQYFGPGTRLTVT.

This clonotype was observed at least ten times. This chain links TRBV7-8 with TRBJ2-4, with TRBD2 as a possible D gene (6 bases). The CDR3 runs 16 residues. V lost 2 bases to trimming and J lost 3 bases, with 14 bases between them. The germline V gene encodes CDR1 SGHVS and CDR2 FQNEAQ. CDR3 sequence reads: CASSLTAGWVKNIQYF. The CDR3 nucleotides read TGTGCCAGCAGCTTAACCGCGGGGTGGGTCAAAAACATTCAGTACTTC.

The chain joins TRBV18 to TRBJ1-5; D is unclear. The CDR3 covers 16 residues. Trimming took off 2 bases at V and 4 bases at J, with 15 bases between the two ends. Germline assignment: CDR1 KGHSH and CDR2 LQKENI. CDR3 bases: TGTGCCAGCTCACCAAAAATCATGGCAGGAAATCAGCCCCAGCATTTT. This encodes CASSPKIMAGNQPQHF.

Ten or more counts support this clonotype. This sequence joins TRBV7-8 and TRBJ1-5; D might be TRBD1 (5 bases). CDR1 and CDR2 (germline): SGHVS, FQNEAQ. The V end lost 3 bases, the J end lost 5 bases, and 17 bases lay between the germline ends. The CDR3 is 16 amino acids. CDR3 amino acids: CASSFWVGAGDQPQHF. The DNA for the CDR3 is TGTGCCAGCAGCTTCTGGGTTGGGGCCGGGGATCAGCCCCAGCATTTT.

The J gene is TRBJ2-1, the V gene TRBV7-8; TRBD2 agrees at 8 bases. Losses at the gene ends were 2 bases for V and 4 bases for J; bases not matched to a gene: 7. The V gene's germline CDR1 is SGHVS and CDR2 FQNEAQ. The CDR3 spans 16 residues. CDR3 bases: TGTGCCAGCAGCTTAAGTACTAGCGGCACTTACAATGAGCAGTTCTTC. Its translation: CASSLSTSGTYNEQFF. The whole variable domain, filled in from reference TRBV7-8 and TRBJ2-1, reads GAGVSQSPRYKVAKRGQDVALRCDPISGHVSLFWYQQALGQGPEFLTYFQNEAQLDKSGLPSDRFFAERPEGSVSTLKIQRTQQEDSAVYLCASSLSTSGTYNEQFFGPGTRLTVL.

This clonotype was found many times. This chain uses TRBV20-1 with TRBJ2-1; 10 bases fit TRBD2. The junction had 7 bases not matched to a gene; V was cut back by 3 bases and J by 5 bases. There are 15 residues in the CDR3. Germline CDR1 is DFQATT and CDR2 is SNEGSKA (reference sequence). CDR3 sequence (DNA): TGCAGTGCTAGCATAAGACTAGCGGGTAACAATGAGCAGTTCTTC. It codes for CSASIRLAGNNEQFF.